This entry describes one T cell receptor beta chain. Antigen unknown. Within a library made for alpha chains, this beta chain is off target, and its count is uninformative. Germline lookup yields CDR1 WNHNN and CDR2 SYGVQD (reference sequence). V dropped 4 bases and J dropped 0; count of bases not matched to a gene: 3. The CDR3 totals 18 residues. These data are taken from a study of spatial heterogeneity in lung cancer. Points from the study as a whole: Higher tumor mutation counts went along with higher counts of expanded intratumoral alpha and beta TCRs.

Every TCR cDNA molecule bore its own unique molecular identifier. Via MiXCR, TCRdb re-called the 5' RACE reads, giving one row per CDR3 protein. The sample yields a few thousand distinct CDR3 sequences, 17% seen once. Stated time point: sample taken at primary tumor resection. The V and J genes are TRBV10-1 and TRBJ2-1, with 16 bases lining up with TRBD2. This clonotype was obtained from a male donor with early-stage non-small cell lung cancer. The sample was lung tumor tissue, taken at surgery. Written as DNA, the CDR3 is TGCGCCAGCAGTGCCGGGACTAGCGGGGGGGACTCCTACAATGAGCAGTTCTTC. Translated: CASSAGTSGGDSYNEQFF.